This TCR beta chain originates from a study of blood T cells in healthy people across ages. Trimming left V 6 bases short and J 2 bases short, with 7 bases between. Germline loops: CDR1 MDHEN, CDR2 SYDVKM. This CDR3 has 12 amino acids. It was ten milliliters of peripheral blood that were drawn from each donor. A remark on this clonotype: Its specificity is unknown.

The authors ran a second PCR of roughly 6 to 12 cycles using a sample-barcoded 5' primer and a J-beta primer mix. Every molecule of cDNA carried a tag from a template-switch adaptor with 12 random nucleotides. TCRdb recomputed calls from the 5' RACE reads with MiXCR, one row per CDR3 protein. Of over 1,200,000 distinct CDR3 sequences in the sample, roughly 59% were seen once. Study-level findings and limits: Versus aged donors, long-lived donors had higher diversity and more naive CD4+ cells.

This sequence joins TRBV28 and TRBJ1-2; D gene ambiguous. The sequencing sample was made of blood. This sequence was found in a man younger than 30 in good health. The CDR3 region is CASRSANYGYTF. CDR3 DNA sequence: TGTGCCAGCAGATCCGCAAACTATGGCTACACCTTC.